What follows are 23 T cell receptor beta chains derived from one specimen sequenced in a study of cytomegalovirus exposure and HLA in healthy donors (dated by TCRdb to about 2017). To prepare the library, the immunoSEQ multiplex PCR assay was applied. For the multiplex PCR, a mixture combining 60 forward primers for TCR Vbeta segments and 13 reverse primers for TCR Jbeta segments was used. TCRdb re-hosts the immuneACCESS table, in-frame sequences only. Its copies lack some clones; in the studies checked, an unresolved V gene accounts for under half of them, and the cause for the rest is not known. This sample has 79,000 or so clones in its table, and almost 80% of those were observed once. Jointly, the top ten make up 22% of the sample. The sequenced sample consisted of PBMCs. These receptor sequences come from a woman between 40 and 50 years old in good health and CMV-seropositive.

The chain is built from TRBV29-1 and TRBJ1-2, with TRBD1 as a possible D gene (5 bases). The CDR3 loop spans 16 amino acids. CDR1 and CDR2 (germline): SQVTM, ANQGSEA. Trimming shortened V by 4 bases and J by 2 bases, and 20 bases separated the two germline ends. Here the CDR3 reads CSVGFAGGGANYGYTF. The CDR3 coding sequence is TGCAGCGTTGGCTTCGCGGGGGGAGGGGCGAACTATGGCTACACCTTC.

The chain recombines TRBV5-6 with TRBJ2-2, with D perhaps matching TRBD1 (6 bases). With 4 bases removed from V and 6 bases from J, the gap between germline ends came to 13 bases. The CDR3 has 14 amino acids. The V gene's germline CDR1 is SGHDT and CDR2 YYEEEE. The CDR3 DNA sequence: TGTGCCAGCAGCCCCACAGGGTTGCCCGGGGAGCTGTTTTTT. It codes for CASSPTGLPGELFF.

The chain couples TRBV6-6 to TRBJ1-1; possibly TRBD1 for D (6 bases). The CDR3 extends over 12 amino acids. CDR1 is MNHNY, CDR2 SVGAGI, per germline (reference sequence). V was clipped by 6 bases and J by 5 bases, with 10 bases between them. The CDR3 DNA reads as TGTGCCAGCAGGGACAGTAGAACTGAAGCTTTCTTT. Translating it yields CASRDSRTEAFF.

The J gene is TRBJ2-2, the V gene TRBV11-2; 8 bases are a match to TRBD2. There are 19 residues in the CDR3. J was trimmed by 6 bases and V by 5 bases; bases with no gene match: 20. Germline values: CDR1 SGHAT, CDR2 FQNNGV. The CDR3 protein is CASSPFFRPGTRVPGELFF. The CDR3 DNA reads TGTGCCAGCAGCCCATTCTTTCGACCCGGGACTAGGGTACCCGGGGAGCTGTTTTTT.

This clone was recorded a few times. CDR3 residues: CASSFKGQSSNYGYTF. DNA for the CDR3: TGTGCCAGCAGTTTCAAGGGACAGTCTTCTAACTATGGCTACACCTTC. The chain combines TRBV6-5 with TRBJ1-2, with 7 bases fitting TRBD1. The CDR3 is made up of 16 amino acids. Germline V gives CDR1 MNHEY, CDR2 SVGAGI. With 4 bases clipped from V and 0 bases from J, the junction kept 8 bases outside the gene matches.

This clone was counted between two and nine times. The chain uses TRBV29-1 and TRBJ2-1; 11 bases line up with TRBD1. Germline V gene lookup returns CDR1 SQVTM and CDR2 ANQGSEA. This CDR3 contains 14 residues. V shed 6 bases, J shed 2 bases, and the junction held 3 bases outside the gene matches. The CDR3 loop is CSVMGQGAYNEQFF. CDR3 in DNA: TGCAGCGTGATGGGACAGGGGGCCTACAATGAGCAGTTCTTC.

This sequence joins TRBV30 and TRBJ2-3; 9 nucleotides agree with TRBD2. There are 15 residues in the CDR3. Germline trimming cut 5 bases from V and 3 bases from J; bases unmatched to any gene: 9. Per germline, CDR1 GTSNPN and CDR2 SVGIG (reference sequence). The CDR3 reads CAWGIAGGRTDTQYF. CDR3 nucleotides: TGTGCCTGGGGAATTGCGGGGGGGAGGACAGATACGCAGTATTTT. Drawing the rest from reference TRBV30 and TRBJ2-3, the complete variable domain is SQTIHQWPATLVQPVGSPLSLECTVEGTSNPNLYWYRQAAGRGLQLLFYSVGIGQISSEVPQNLSASRPQDRQFILSSKKLLLSDSGFYLCAWGIAGGRTDTQYFGPGTRLTVL.

The rearrangement joins TRBV5-8 to TRBJ1-2; 12 nucleotides match TRBD1. Germline V lookup: CDR1 SGHTS, CDR2 YDEGEE. There are 16 residues in the CDR3. V lost 3 bases to trimming and J lost 8 bases; unmatched junction nucleotides: 11. DNA of the CDR3: TGTGCCAGCAGCTCAGCCGGGACAGGGGGCGCGGCGGGCTACACCTTC. Translating gives CASSSAGTGGAAGYTF.

This chain joins TRBV5-4 and TRBJ2-2; the match to TRBD2 covers 7 bases. CDR3 size: 16 residues. J lost 8 bases, V lost 6 bases, and 16 bases had no gene match. CDR1 is SGHNT and CDR2 is YYREEE in the germline V gene (reference sequence). DNA for the CDR3: TGTGCCAGCACCACGGGGGGACCCACGATCGGAGGGGAGCTGTTTTTT. Translation gives CASTTGGPTIGGELFF.

The chain couples TRBV7-9 to TRBJ2-3; 8 bases match TRBD2. The length of the CDR3 is 16 residues. CDR1 SEHNR and CDR2 FQNEAQ come from the germline V gene (reference sequence). The V segment lost 2 bases and the J segment 1 base; nucleotides outside the gene matches: 5. CDR3 nucleotide sequence: TGTGCCAGCAGCTTAAGACCAGCGGGGGGCACAGATACGCAGTATTTT. The encoded protein is CASSLRPAGGTDTQYF. Based on the CDR3 plus reference TRBV7-9 and TRBJ2-3, the full variable domain is DTGVSQNPRHKITKRGQNVTFRCDPISEHNRLYWYRQTLGQGPEFLTYFQNEAQLEKSRLLSDRFSAERPKGSFSTLEIQRTEQGDSAMYLCASSLRPAGGTDTQYFGPGTRLTVL.

The chain carries TRBV12-5 and TRBJ1-1, with D tentatively TRBD1 (5 bases). This CDR3 has 15 amino acids. V was pared by 5 bases and J by 6 bases, with 19 bases between. The germline V gene encodes CDR1 LGHNT and CDR2 FRNRAP. The CDR3 spells CASGPPGITVAEAFF. The CDR3 coding sequence is TGTGCTAGTGGTCCCCCAGGGATTACCGTGGCTGAAGCTTTCTTT.

V usage is TRBV5-1 and J usage is TRBJ1-1; perhaps TRBD1 as D (5 bases). Between the trimmed V and J ends, which lost 2 bases and 5 bases, there was a span of 13 bases. CDR1 is SGHRS, CDR2 YFSETQ, per germline. CDR3 size: 14 residues. The CDR3 nucleotides read TGCGCCAGCAGCTTTCGGGGGGGAAAGACTGAAGCTTTCTTT. Translated: CASSFRGGKTEAFF.

J is TRBJ1-1 and V is TRBV6-5, with 11 bases matching TRBD1. The germline CDR1 and CDR2 sequences are MNHEY and SVGAGI. This CDR3 is 14 amino acids long. Unmatched junction bases numbered 5, after V lost 6 bases and J lost 5 bases. CDR3 nucleotides: TGTGCCAGCAGGCGGACAGGGGGCGCGACTGAAGCTTTCTTT. Protein product: CASRRTGGATEAFF.

The chain is built from TRBV19 and TRBJ2-3; perhaps TRBD1 as D (5 bases). This CDR3 has 13 amino acids. The germline V gene has CDR1 LNHDA and CDR2 SQIVND (reference sequence). Trimming shortened V by 7 bases and J by 1 base, and 9 bases separated the two germline ends. DNA for the CDR3: TGTGCCAGTAAACCACAGGGCACAGATACGCAGTATTTT. This sequence encodes CASKPQGTDTQYF. The whole variable domain, filled in from reference TRBV19 and TRBJ2-3, reads DGGITQSPKYLFRKEGQNVTLSCEQNLNHDAMYWYRQDPGQGLRLIYYSQIVNDFQKGDIAEGYSVSREKKESFPLTVTSAQKNPTAFYLCASKPQGTDTQYFGPGTRLTVL.

This clone came up once. The DNA for the CDR3 is TGTGCCAGCAGGGAGGCGGGAATTTCCTACGAGCAGTACTTC. Translating it yields CASREAGISYEQYF. This chain links TRBV5-6 with TRBJ2-7; TRBD2 is a possible D gene (6 bases). Germline CDR1 reads SGHDT; CDR2 reads YYEEEE. V shed 5 bases and J shed 1 base, with 13 bases lying between them. This CDR3 is 14 amino acids long.

V and J are TRBV7-3 and TRBJ1-6; no clear D gene. Germline loops: CDR1 SGHTA, CDR2 FQGTGA. V lost 0 bases to trimming and J lost 7 bases, with 7 bases between them. This CDR3 region has 14 residues. For the CDR3, the DNA is TGTGCCAGCAGCTTAACCCGAGGAAATTCACCCCTCCACTTT. Translated, it gives CASSLTRGNSPLHF.

The rearrangement joins TRBV6-6 to TRBJ2-5, with D tentatively TRBD1 (6 bases). The CDR3 has 11 amino acids. V lost 3 bases and J 10 bases, leaving 9 bases between the germline ends. Looked up from germline, CDR1 is MNHNY and CDR2 is SVGAGI (reference sequence). CDR3: CASSYETGQYF. The CDR3 nucleotides read TGTGCCAGCAGTTATGAGACAGGCCAGTACTTC.

J is TRBJ1-1 and V is TRBV11-2; D is ambiguous. V was clipped by 1 base and J by 1 base, with 7 bases between them. Germline CDR1 and CDR2: SGHAT and FQNNGV. There are 14 residues in the CDR3. The CDR3 protein is CASSLGRRNTEAFF. The CDR3 bases are TGTGCCAGCAGCTTAGGTAGGAGGAACACTGAAGCTTTCTTT.

The CDR3 bases are TGTGCCAGCAGTTACTCGCCAGGGGCAGAAGCTTTCTTT. The encoded protein is CASSYSPGAEAFF. The genes are TRBV6-5 and TRBJ1-1; a weak D match, TRBD1 (6 bases). V was pared by 0 bases and J by 8 bases, with 10 bases between. The V gene's germline CDR1 is MNHEY and CDR2 SVGAGI. CDR3 size: 13 residues.

Notes on this clone: A junction end diverges from the germline sequence, so it may reflect a read error. The chain couples TRBV6-1 to TRBJ1-6; 7 bases agree with TRBD1. CDR1 is MNHNS and CDR2 is SASEGT in the germline V gene. The CDR3 spans 13 residues. CDR3: CYSGIQGYSPLHF. The CDR3 DNA follows: TGCTACTCGGGAATACAGGGGTATTCACCCCTCCACTTT.

V is TRBV5-4 and J is TRBJ2-5, with a possible D match to TRBD1 (5 bases). The CDR3 has 15 amino acids. The ends were cut back, 4 bases at V and 2 bases at J, with 15 bases in the middle. CDR1 is SGHNT, CDR2 YYREEE, per germline (reference sequence). The CDR3 DNA reads as TGTGCCAGCAGCCCAGGGCAAGGGCGACAAGAGACCCAGTACTTC. Amino acid sequence: CASSPGQGRQETQYF.

This sequence joins TRBV5-1 and TRBJ1-4; no definite D call. The CDR3 extends over 15 amino acids. V lost 0 bases and J lost 8, with 14 bases in between. CDR1 is SGHRS, CDR2 YFSETQ, per germline. For the CDR3, the DNA is TGCGCCAGCAGCTTGGTGGTACAGCCTGGGGAAAAACTGTTTTTT. Encoded protein: CASSLVVQPGEKLFF.

V gene TRBV5-1 combines with J gene TRBJ2-1, with 7 bases that match TRBD2. The CDR3 sequence is 14 residues long. J gave up 6 bases and V 4 bases, and 7 bases lay outside the gene matches. Germline lookup yields CDR1 SGHRS and CDR2 YFSETQ. For the CDR3, the DNA is TGCGCCAGCAGCATCGGGGGGTTGCCCAATGAGCAGTTCTTC. The encoded protein is CASSIGGLPNEQFF.